The 4 T cell receptor beta chains given below trace back to one sample, sequenced in a study of T cell changes during pregnancy in multiple sclerosis. The assay was immunoSEQ multiplex PCR, and TCRdb's table has in-frame clones only and misses some. Among approximately 79,000 clones, 80% to 95% were seen once, and the ten largest hold around 0.75%. Sample: peripheral blood, taken in the second trimester of pregnancy. The source is a female donor in good health, enrolled as a control in a pregnancy study.

DNA for the CDR3: TGTGCCAGCAGTTACGATAGACAGGGTCACAATGGCTACACCTTC. Protein sequence: CASSYDRQGHNGYTF. The chain employs TRBV6-5 and TRBJ1-2, with TRBD1 identical over 7 bases. This CDR3 is 15 amino acids long. The V and J ends lost 2 bases and 6 bases, in that order; junction bases with no gene match: 9. The germline gives CDR1 MNHEY, CDR2 SVGAGI.

V gene TRBV30 combines with J gene TRBJ1-6; D gene unclear. Germline V gene data show CDR1 as GTSNPN and CDR2 as SVGIG (reference sequence). The ends were cut back, 6 bases at V and 0 bases at J, with 6 bases in the middle. This CDR3 has 13 amino acids. CDR3 region: CACGGSYNSPLHF. CDR3 DNA: TGTGCCTGCGGAGGCTCCTATAATTCACCCCTCCACTTT.

This chain joins TRBV27 and TRBJ2-7; 12 positions agree with TRBD1. Per the germline V gene, CDR1 is MNHEY and CDR2 is SMNVEV (reference sequence). V was pared by 4 bases and J by 3 bases, with 7 bases of the junction left unmatched. The CDR3 consists of 16 residues. The CDR3 DNA sequence: TGTGCCAGCAGTTACACCGGGACAGGGGGCTTCTACGAGCAGTACTTC. Its translation is CASSYTGTGGFYEQYF.

The V gene is TRBV10-2, the J gene TRBJ1-2, with a possible D match to TRBD1 (6 bases). V lost 2 bases, J lost 8 bases, and 9 bases lay in between. The length of the CDR3 is 12 residues. The germline V gene encodes CDR1 WSHSY and CDR2 SAAADI. Here the CDR3 reads CASSETQGGYTF. CDR3 coding DNA: TGCGCCAGCAGTGAGACCCAGGGGGGCTACACCTTC.